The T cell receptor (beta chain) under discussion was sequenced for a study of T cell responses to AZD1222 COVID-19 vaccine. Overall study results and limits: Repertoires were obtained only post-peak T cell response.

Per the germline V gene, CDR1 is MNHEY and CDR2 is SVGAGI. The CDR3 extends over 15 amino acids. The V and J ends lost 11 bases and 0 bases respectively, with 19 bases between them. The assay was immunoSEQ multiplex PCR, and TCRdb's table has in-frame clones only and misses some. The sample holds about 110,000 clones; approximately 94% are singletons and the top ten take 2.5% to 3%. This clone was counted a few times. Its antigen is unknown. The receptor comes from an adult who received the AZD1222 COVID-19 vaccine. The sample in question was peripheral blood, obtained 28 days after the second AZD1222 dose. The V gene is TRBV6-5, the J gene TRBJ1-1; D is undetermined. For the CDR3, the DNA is TGTGCCTCTCGCTTTTGGGTTACCATGAACACTGAAGCTTTCTTT. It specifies CASRFWVTMNTEAFF.